Below, 31 T cell receptor beta chains from the same sample are listed, as sequenced in a study of OX40 agonist ivuxolimab in advanced cancers. Assay used: immunoSEQ multiplex PCR; TCRdb lists only in-frame clones, some missing. This sample has some 76,000 clones, with about 89% found just once. The sequencing here drew on CD4+ or CD8+ T cells sorted from blood, taken in a trial of the OX40 agonist ivuxolimab. The receptors derive from an adult with an advanced solid tumor such as melanoma, head and neck, liver or kidney cancer.

The chain employs TRBV4-2 and TRBJ2-5; TRBD2 is a possible D gene (5 bases). The CDR3 extends over 14 amino acids. Germline V gene data show CDR1 as LGHNA and CDR2 as YNFKEQ. The V gene lost 1 base and the J gene lost 1 base, with 7 bases spanning the gap. DNA of the CDR3: TGTGCCAGCAGCCAAGGAGGGCTCCAAGAGACCCAGTACTTC. Translation: CASSQGGLQETQYF.

The rearrangement uses TRBV7-9 and TRBJ2-5; 13 bases are a match to TRBD2. After removal of 5 bases from V and 0 bases from J, the junction contained 3 bases not matched to a gene. Germline values: CDR1 SEHNR, CDR2 FQNEAQ (reference sequence). The CDR3 spans 16 residues. DNA of the CDR3: TGTGCCAGCAGCGACGGGACTAGCGGGGACCAAGAGACCCAGTACTTC. Translating it yields CASSDGTSGDQETQYF.

This sequence joins TRBV28 and TRBJ2-2; TRBD2 matches 7 bases. CDR1 and CDR2 (germline): MDHEN, SYDVKM. J was trimmed by 3 bases and V by 6 bases; bases with no gene match: 7. The CDR3 is 15 residues long. In DNA, the CDR3 is TGTGCCAGCAGAGCCGGGACTACTTACACCGGGGAGCTGTTTTTT. This codes for CASRAGTTYTGELFF.

This chain connects TRBV5-1 to TRBJ1-2; no firm D call. Germline CDR1 SGHRS, CDR2 YFSETQ. V gave up 4 bases and J gave up 4 bases, with 17 bases separating them. This CDR3 comprises 15 residues. The CDR3, as DNA: TGCGCCAGCAGCCCGGGCGGAGGCCGTAGCTATGGCTACACCTTC. Its translation is CASSPGGGRSYGYTF.

This clone occurred once. The J gene is TRBJ2-2, the V gene TRBV7-9; D gene uncertain. V was pared by 2 bases and J by 6 bases, with 4 bases between. The germline V gene has CDR1 SEHNR and CDR2 FQNEAQ (reference sequence). The CDR3 has 12 amino acids. The CDR3 sequence is CASSLTAGELFF. The CDR3, as DNA: TGTGCCAGCAGCTTAACGGCCGGGGAGCTGTTTTTT.

The chain joins TRBV5-6 to TRBJ2-5; maybe TRBD2 (6 bases). Trimming removed 1 base from V and 5 bases from J, with 12 bases in between. The CDR3 has 14 residues. The germline V gene encodes CDR1 SGHDT and CDR2 YYEEEE. The CDR3 sequence: CASSLSGLRETQYF. CDR3 nucleotides: TGTGCCAGCAGCTTGTCGGGACTCCGGGAGACCCAGTACTTC. The full variable domain, rest sourced from reference TRBV5-6 and TRBJ2-5, is DAGVTQSPTHLIKTRGQQVTLRCSPKSGHDTVSWYQQALGQGPQFIFQYYEEEERQRGNFPDRFSGHQFPNYSSELNVNALLLGDSALYLCASSLSGLRETQYFGPGTRLLVL.

V and J are TRBV5-1 and TRBJ1-2; D not resolved. The ends were cut back, 0 bases at V and 4 bases at J, with 10 bases in the middle. Germline CDR1 is SGHRS and CDR2 is YFSETQ. The CDR3 has 14 amino acids. For the CDR3, the DNA is TGCGCCAGCAGCTTGGAAGGCAGAGGCTATGGCTACACCTTC. It encodes CASSLEGRGYGYTF.

The chain combines TRBV15 with TRBJ2-2; 7 positions agree with TRBD2. The CDR3 sequence is 16 residues long. V lost 0 bases and J lost 4; bases outside the gene matches: 5. Germline CDR1 reads LNHNV; CDR2 reads YYDKDF (reference sequence). CDR3 amino acids: CATSRDLERGTGELFF. CDR3 DNA sequence: TGTGCCACCAGCAGAGATTTGGAGCGGGGCACCGGGGAGCTGTTTTTT.

This clone was picked up one time. The chain recombines TRBV4-2 with TRBJ2-3; TRBD2 agrees at 11 bases. V lost 1 base to trimming and J lost 0 bases; unmatched junction nucleotides: 6. Germline-derived CDR1 and CDR2 are LGHNA and YNFKEQ. This CDR3 is 18 amino acids long. The CDR3 sequence is CASSQVRLAGTSTDTQYF. CDR3 coding DNA: TGTGCCAGCAGCCAAGTGCGACTAGCGGGGACGAGCACAGATACGCAGTATTTT.

The chain couples TRBV5-6 to TRBJ1-4, with D perhaps matching TRBD1 (6 bases). The CDR3 length is 15 residues. CDR1 SGHDT and CDR2 YYEEEE come from the germline V gene. The germline V and J ends were trimmed by 2 bases and 5 bases, with 13 bases remaining between them. The CDR3 nucleotides are TGTGCCAGCAGCTTCAGGGCGGGGGCAAATGAAAAACTGTTTTTT. Translation: CASSFRAGANEKLFF. Complete variable domain (other parts from reference TRBV5-6 and TRBJ1-4): DAGVTQSPTHLIKTRGQQVTLRCSPKSGHDTVSWYQQALGQGPQFIFQYYEEEERQRGNFPDRFSGHQFPNYSSELNVNALLLGDSALYLCASSFRAGANEKLFFGSGTQLSVL.

The CDR3 coding sequence is TGTGCCAGCAGTTTCAGAGGAGAGACCCAGTACTTC. Its translation: CASSFRGETQYF. This chain uses TRBV28 with TRBJ2-5; D call uncertain. Germline V gene lookup returns CDR1 MDHEN and CDR2 SYDVKM. The CDR3 covers 12 residues. V was trimmed by 3 bases and J by 4 bases, leaving 6 bases between them.

The chain couples TRBV30 to TRBJ2-7; tentatively, D is TRBD1 or TRBD2 (6 bases each). The V gene lost 5 bases and the J gene lost 5 bases, with 19 bases spanning the gap. The CDR3 extends over 14 amino acids. Germline V gene data show CDR1 as GTSNPN and CDR2 as SVGIG (reference sequence). The CDR3 coding sequence is TGTGCCTGGGAGAGGGGGATTGCGGGGAACGAGCAGTACTTC. Translation gives CAWERGIAGNEQYF.

CDR3 nucleotides: TGTGCCAGCTCGAAGAACAATGAGCAGTTCTTC. Translating it yields CASSKNNEQFF. The V gene is TRBV27, the J gene TRBJ2-1; D is unresolved. This CDR3 is 11 amino acids long. Germline lookup yields CDR1 MNHEY and CDR2 SMNVEV (reference sequence). Between the trimmed V and J ends, which lost 8 bases and 5 bases, there was a span of 7 bases.

The chain joins TRBV2 to TRBJ2-6; weak D call: TRBD2 (5 bases). V lost 7 bases and J lost 2, with 6 bases in between. The CDR3 contains 13 residues. Germline lookup yields CDR1 SNHLY and CDR2 FYNNEI. This CDR3 is CASTGTGANVLTF. CDR3 coding DNA: TGTGCCAGCACGGGGACTGGGGCCAACGTCCTGACTTTC.

The rearrangement uses TRBV21-1 and TRBJ1-6. TRBV21-1 is listed as a pseudogene. This CDR3 region has 14 residues. CDR3 sequence (DNA): TGTGCCAGCAAAGAGGGTCACTATAATTCACCCCTCCACTTT. Amino acids: CASKEGHYNSPLHF.

CDR3 region: CASSLAGYEQYF. The CDR3 DNA is TGTGCCAGCAGTCTAGCGGGCTACGAGCAGTACTTC. The chain combines TRBV2 with TRBJ2-7, with TRBD2 identical over 8 bases. V trimming: 5 bases; J trimming: 3 bases; junction bases outside the gene matches: 0. Per the germline V gene, CDR1 is SNHLY and CDR2 is FYNNEI. CDR3 length equals 12 residues.

This chain connects TRBV27 to TRBJ2-1, with TRBD2 identical over 9 bases. Germline-derived CDR1 and CDR2 are MNHEY and SMNVEV (reference sequence). The ends lost 3 bases at V and 4 bases at J; junction bases unmatched: 4. CDR3 length equals 15 residues. The CDR3 reads CASSFGGGAYNEQFF. The CDR3 nucleotides are TGTGCCAGCAGTTTTGGCGGGGGGGCTTACAATGAGCAGTTCTTC.

This sequence joins TRBV28 and TRBJ1-1; D unclear. Per germline, CDR1 MDHEN and CDR2 SYDVKM. The CDR3 runs to 14 residues. Trimming pared 5 bases from V and 5 bases from J, leaving 15 bases between. The CDR3: CASSTAGPWTEAFF. The CDR3 nucleotides read TGTGCCAGCAGTACGGCCGGCCCGTGGACTGAAGCTTTCTTT. The variable domain in full, completed from reference TRBV28 and TRBJ1-1, reads DVKVTQSSRYLVKRTGEKVFLECVQDMDHENMFWYRQDPGLGLRLIYFSYDVKMKEKGDIPEGYSVSREKKERFSLILESASTNQTSMYLCASSTAGPWTEAFFGQGTRLTVV.

This clone was found a few times. V usage is TRBV2 and J usage is TRBJ1-6; 7 nucleotides agree with TRBD1. The CDR3 contains 13 residues. The V gene's germline CDR1 is SNHLY and CDR2 FYNNEI. Here the CDR3 reads CVPDRVRNSPLHF. In DNA form, the CDR3 reads TGTGTGCCCGACAGGGTTCGGAATTCACCCCTCCACTTT.

The chain employs TRBV28 and TRBJ1-1; D possibly corresponds to TRBD1 (5 bases). Trimming removed 7 bases from V and 4 bases from J, with 13 bases in between. This CDR3 comprises 13 residues. Germline-derived CDR1 and CDR2 are MDHEN and SYDVKM. CDR3 DNA: TGTGCCAGCAACGCGGCGGGGGTCACTGAAGCTTTCTTT. It translates to CASNAAGVTEAFF.

The CDR3 sequence is CASSLAGRRNTIYF. DNA of the CDR3: TGTGCCAGCAGCTTAGCCGGACGGAGAAACACCATATATTTT. The J gene is TRBJ1-3, the V gene TRBV11-2, with D unresolved. Trimming removed 1 base at V and 5 bases at J, with 9 bases between. Germline assignment: CDR1 SGHAT and CDR2 FQNNGV. The length of the CDR3 is 14 residues.

The rearrangement joins TRBV5-1 to TRBJ2-6; D might be TRBD1 (5 bases). CDR3 size: 16 residues. In germline, CDR1 is SGHRS, CDR2 YFSETQ. Trimming removed 0 bases at V and 2 bases at J, with 9 bases between. This CDR3 reads CASSLAQGAGANVLTF. The CDR3 DNA follows: TGCGCCAGCAGCTTGGCCCAGGGCGCTGGGGCCAACGTCCTGACTTTC. Full variable domain (rest looked up from reference TRBV5-1 and TRBJ2-6): KAGVTQTPRYLIKTRGQQVTLSCSPISGHRSVSWYQQTPGQGLQFLFEYFSETQRNKGNFPGRFSGRQFSNSRSEMNVSTLELGDSALYLCASSLAQGAGANVLTFGAGSRLTVL.

The rearrangement joins TRBV6-5 to TRBJ2-1, with TRBD2 identical over 7 bases. Trimming took 10 bases from V and 9 from J; bases not matched to a gene: 9. CDR3 length: 12 residues. CDR1 and CDR2 (germline): MNHEY, SVGAGI. The CDR3 sequence: CATTDGGFEQFF. CDR3 coding DNA: TGTGCCACTACTGACGGGGGGTTTGAGCAGTTCTTC.

This chain uses TRBV28 with TRBJ1-2; D gene uncertain. The CDR3 totals 13 residues. CDR1 and CDR2 from the germline V gene are MDHEN and SYDVKM. V lost 4 bases to trimming and J lost 4 bases, with 10 bases between them. CDR3 coding DNA: TGTGCCAGCAGTTCGCCGGGTCGCTATGGCTACACCTTC. Protein product: CASSSPGRYGYTF.

The chain is built from TRBV28 and TRBJ2-7; D tentatively reads TRBD1 or TRBD2 (5 bases each). CDR3 length: 13 amino acids. Germline CDR1 is MDHEN and CDR2 is SYDVKM. The V end lost 5 bases, the J end lost 3 bases, and 11 bases lay between the germline ends. The DNA for the CDR3 is TGTGCCAGCAGTCGGGACGGCCACTACGAGCAGTACTTC. Translation: CASSRDGHYEQYF.

The V call is TRBV28, the J call TRBJ2-2, with D possibly TRBD1 on 5 matching bases. The CDR3 has 14 amino acids. Germline CDR1 MDHEN, CDR2 SYDVKM. V was clipped by 5 bases and J by 4 bases, with 11 bases between them. This CDR3 is CASSGAGPTGELFF. CDR3 DNA sequence: TGTGCCAGCAGTGGGGCAGGGCCCACCGGGGAGCTGTTTTTT.

The chain carries TRBV7-6 and TRBJ2-1, with D unclear. V was trimmed by 7 bases and J by 3 bases, leaving 16 bases between them. The CDR3 has 15 residues. The germline V gene has CDR1 SGHVS and CDR2 FNYEAQ. The CDR3 here is CASIPRVDLYNEQFF. The CDR3 DNA is TGTGCCAGCATCCCCCGCGTGGATCTCTACAATGAGCAGTTCTTC.

The V call is TRBV6-5, the J call TRBJ1-5; possible D gene TRBD1, 5 bases. Germline lookup yields CDR1 MNHEY and CDR2 SVGAGI. The CDR3 runs 16 residues. Trimming took off 2 bases at V and 4 bases at J, with 15 bases between the two ends. CDR3 in DNA: TGTGCCAGCAGTTACAGGGGACCCCAAGGGAATCAGCCCCAGCATTTT. This translates into CASSYRGPQGNQPQHF.

This clone has a handful of counts. The chain recombines TRBV6-4 with TRBJ1-2; D is ambiguous. The CDR3 contains 11 residues. V gave up 4 bases and J gave up 8 bases, with 8 bases separating them. CDR1 and CDR2 (germline): MRHNA, SNTAGT. In DNA, the CDR3 is TGTGCCAGCAGTGGTGGAAGGGGCTACACCTTC. This translates into CASSGGRGYTF.

The chain combines TRBV28 with TRBJ2-7; the D is unclear. The CDR3 has 13 amino acids. V shed 6 bases and J shed 2 bases, with 11 bases lying between them. Looked up from germline, CDR1 is MDHEN and CDR2 is SYDVKM. CDR3 sequence reads: CASSPPRTYEQYF. CDR3 nucleotide sequence: TGTGCCAGCAGCCCCCCTCGCACCTACGAGCAGTACTTC.

The V and J genes are TRBV6-5 and TRBJ1-4; D might be TRBD1 (5 bases). Trimming removed 8 bases from V and 7 bases from J, with 11 bases in between. CDR1 and CDR2 from the germline V gene are MNHEY and SVGAGI. The CDR3 totals 12 residues. CDR3 coding DNA: TGTGCCAGCCAGGGCGAAGCTGAAAAACTGTTTTTT. It encodes CASQGEAEKLFF.